This T cell receptor (beta chain) is drawn from a study of cytomegalovirus exposure and HLA in healthy donors. General study findings and limits: Reports indicated that the classifier achieved high specificity and sensitivity in diagnosing cytomegalovirus status. TCR beta chain V- and J-gene trimming was linked, in a later analysis, to a missense variant in DCLRE1C. The study flagged 150 to 200 TCR beta chains as cytomegalovirus-associated.

The PCR contained 60 Vbeta and 13 Jbeta primers. Sequenced by immunoSEQ multiplex PCR; TCRdb stores in-frame clones only, minus some. This sample has roughly 250,000 clones, with about four fifths found just once. In regard to this clone: Its target is not known.

Per the germline V gene, CDR1 is ENHRY and CDR2 is SYGVKD. There are 13 residues in the CDR3. The ends lost 6 bases at V and 3 bases at J; junction bases unmatched: 1. The origin of this receptor is a girl aged 2 to 10 in good health and CMV-seronegative. The chain combines TRBV10-3 with TRBJ1-2; 10 nucleotides line up with TRBD1. Input material: PBMCs. The DNA of the CDR3 is TGTGCCATCAGGGGGACAGGGGACTATGGCTACACCTTC. This encodes CAIRGTGDYGYTF.